This T cell receptor (beta chain) was profiled in a study of T-cell memory formation after mild COVID-19. Study at large: Largely, the TCR clusters proved donor specific.

Whole-study results and caveats: Contracting CD4+ clones lay largely in CM and EM, with CD8+ ones residing in EMRA.

TCRdb re-derived calls from the 5' RACE reads in MiXCR, one entry per CDR3 protein. In the table there are about 400,000 distinct CDR3 sequences, approximately 15% of which are singletons. This clonotype has just a few counts. Antigen: not known. The source of this sequence is a man aged 18 to 30 who had mild COVID-19 (a few samples of this study predate the infection). Cell type and time point are not known. Sequencing was performed on PBMCs or a T cell subset sorted from them (not recorded which).

This chain's CDR3 is CSAPSSTGVQETQYF. The DNA for the CDR3 is TGCAGTGCCCCCTCGTCCACAGGGGTCCAAGAGACCCAGTACTTC. The rearrangement uses TRBV20-1 and TRBJ2-5; 7 bases match TRBD1. Germline-derived CDR1 and CDR2 are DFQATT and SNEGSKA (reference sequence). This CDR3 has 15 residues. V lost 6 bases and J lost 1; bases outside the gene matches: 11.